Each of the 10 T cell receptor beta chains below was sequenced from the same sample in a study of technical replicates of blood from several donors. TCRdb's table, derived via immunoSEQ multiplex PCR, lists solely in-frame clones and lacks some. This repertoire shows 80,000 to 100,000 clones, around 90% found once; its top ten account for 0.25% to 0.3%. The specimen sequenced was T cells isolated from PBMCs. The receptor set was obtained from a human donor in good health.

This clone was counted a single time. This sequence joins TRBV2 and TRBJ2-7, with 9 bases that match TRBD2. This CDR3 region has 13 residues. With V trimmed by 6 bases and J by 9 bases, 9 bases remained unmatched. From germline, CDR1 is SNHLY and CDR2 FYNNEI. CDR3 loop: CASRASGTLGQYF. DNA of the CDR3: TGTGCCAGCAGGGCTAGCGGGACTCTGGGGCAGTACTTC.

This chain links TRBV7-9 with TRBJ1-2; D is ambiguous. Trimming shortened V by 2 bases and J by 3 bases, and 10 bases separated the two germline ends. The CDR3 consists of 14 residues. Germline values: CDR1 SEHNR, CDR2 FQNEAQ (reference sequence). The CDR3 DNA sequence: TGTGCCAGCAGCTTATTAAACGCGTACTATGGCTACACCTTC. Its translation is CASSLLNAYYGYTF.

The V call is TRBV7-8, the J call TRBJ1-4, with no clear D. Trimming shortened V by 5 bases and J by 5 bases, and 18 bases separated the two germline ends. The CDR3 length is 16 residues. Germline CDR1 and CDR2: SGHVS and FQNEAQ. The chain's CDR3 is CASSVTTGAPNEKLFF. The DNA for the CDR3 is TGTGCCAGCAGCGTAACGACGGGTGCCCCAAATGAAAAACTGTTTTTT.

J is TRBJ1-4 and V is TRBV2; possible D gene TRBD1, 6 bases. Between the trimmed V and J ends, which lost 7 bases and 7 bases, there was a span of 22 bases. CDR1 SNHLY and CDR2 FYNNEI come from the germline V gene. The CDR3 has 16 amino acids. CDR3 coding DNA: TGTGCCAGCAAGAAAAGGGGCCGGAGGGGGGGTGAAAAACTGTTTTTT. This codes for CASKKRGRRGGEKLFF.

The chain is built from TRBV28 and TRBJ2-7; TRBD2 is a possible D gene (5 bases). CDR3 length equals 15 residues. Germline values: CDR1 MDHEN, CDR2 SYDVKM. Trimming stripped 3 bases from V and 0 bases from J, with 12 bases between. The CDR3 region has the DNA TGTGCCAGCAGTTTGTATACGGGGAGCTCCTACGAGCAGTACTTC. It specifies CASSLYTGSSYEQYF.

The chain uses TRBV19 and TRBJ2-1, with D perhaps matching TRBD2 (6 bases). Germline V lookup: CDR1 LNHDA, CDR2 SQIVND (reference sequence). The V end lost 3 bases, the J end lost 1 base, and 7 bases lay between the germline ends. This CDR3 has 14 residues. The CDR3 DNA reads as TGTGCCAGTAGTATGGGGGGTTCCTACAATGAGCAGTTCTTC. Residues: CASSMGGSYNEQFF.

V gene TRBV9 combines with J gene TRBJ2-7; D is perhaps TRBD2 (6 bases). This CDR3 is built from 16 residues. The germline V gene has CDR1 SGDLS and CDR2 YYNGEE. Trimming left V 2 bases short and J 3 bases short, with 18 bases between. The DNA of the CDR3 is TGTGCCAGCAGCGTTACCCCAGGGAGGTCGGGCTACGAGCAGTACTTC. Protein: CASSVTPGRSGYEQYF.

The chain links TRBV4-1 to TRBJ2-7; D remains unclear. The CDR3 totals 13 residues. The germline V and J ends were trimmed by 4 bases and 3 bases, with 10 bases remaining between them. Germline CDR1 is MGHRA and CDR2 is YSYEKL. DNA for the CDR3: TGCGCCAGCAGCCTGGGCTCAGGCTACGAGCAGTACTTC. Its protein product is CASSLGSGYEQYF.

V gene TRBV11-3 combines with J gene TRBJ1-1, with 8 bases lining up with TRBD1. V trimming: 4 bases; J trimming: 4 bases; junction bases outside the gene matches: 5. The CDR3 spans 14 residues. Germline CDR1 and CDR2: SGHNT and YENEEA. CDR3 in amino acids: CASSSWTGTTEAFF. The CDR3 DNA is TGTGCCAGCAGCTCCTGGACAGGGACCACTGAAGCTTTCTTT. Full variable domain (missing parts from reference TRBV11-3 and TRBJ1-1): EAGVVQSPRYKIIEKKQPVAFWCNPISGHNTLYWYLQNLGQGPELLIRYENEEAVDDSQLPKDRFSAERLKGVDSTLKIQPAELGDSAVYLCASSSWTGTTEAFFGQGTRLTVV.

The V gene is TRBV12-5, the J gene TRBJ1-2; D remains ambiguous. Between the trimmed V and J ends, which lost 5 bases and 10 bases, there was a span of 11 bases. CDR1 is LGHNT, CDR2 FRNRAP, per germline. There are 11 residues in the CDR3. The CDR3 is CASGPSGDYTF. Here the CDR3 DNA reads TGTGCTAGTGGTCCCTCGGGTGACTACACCTTC.